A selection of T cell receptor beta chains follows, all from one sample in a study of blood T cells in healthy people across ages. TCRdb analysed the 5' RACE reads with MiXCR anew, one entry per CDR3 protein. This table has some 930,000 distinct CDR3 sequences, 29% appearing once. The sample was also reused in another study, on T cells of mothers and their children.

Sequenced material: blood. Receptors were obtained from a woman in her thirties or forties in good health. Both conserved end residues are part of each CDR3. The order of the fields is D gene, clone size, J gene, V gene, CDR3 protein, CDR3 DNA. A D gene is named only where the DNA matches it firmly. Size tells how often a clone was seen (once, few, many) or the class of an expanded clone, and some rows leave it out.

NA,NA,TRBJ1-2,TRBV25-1,CASSDTGPVYGYTF,TGTGCCAGCAGTGACACGGGGCCGGTCTATGGCTACACCTTC
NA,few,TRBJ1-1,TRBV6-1,CASSEWQNTEAFF,TGTGCCAGCAGTGAATGGCAGAACACTGAAGCTTTCTTT
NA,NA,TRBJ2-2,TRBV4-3,CASSQDLWNTGELFF,TGCGCCAGCAGCCAAGATCTCTGGAACACCGGGGAGCTGTTTTTT
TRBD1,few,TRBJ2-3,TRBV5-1,CASSFGQGLDTQYF,TGCGCCAGCAGCTTCGGACAGGGGCTAGATACGCAGTATTTT
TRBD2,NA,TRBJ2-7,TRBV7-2,CASSLVAGLATTRLEYEQYF,TGTGCCAGCAGCTTAGTGGCAGGACTAGCGACGACCAGACTAGAATACGAGCAGTACTTC
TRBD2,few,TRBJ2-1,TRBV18,CASSPTSFGNEQFF,TGTGCCAGCTCACCGACTAGCTTTGGCAATGAGCAGTTCTTC
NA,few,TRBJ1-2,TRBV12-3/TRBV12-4,CASSELIAPPYTF,TGTGCCAGCAGCGAGCTGATCGCACCCCCCTACACCTTC
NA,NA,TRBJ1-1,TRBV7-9,CASAARASNTEAFF,TGTGCCAGCGCCGCCCGGGCGTCAAACACTGAAGCTTTCTTT
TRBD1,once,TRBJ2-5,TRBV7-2,CASSFDRGETPYF,TGTGCCAGCAGCTTCGACAGGGGAGAGACCCCGTACTTC
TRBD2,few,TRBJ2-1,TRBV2,CASSRLAGAEQFF,TGTGCCAGCAGTCGACTAGCGGGGGCTGAGCAGTTCTTC
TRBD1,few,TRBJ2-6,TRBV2,CASSEGKTGATSGANVLTF,TGTGCCAGCAGTGAAGGGAAGACAGGGGCTACTAGTGGGGCCAACGTCCTGACTTTC
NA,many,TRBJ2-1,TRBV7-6,CASSLDGPQFF,TGTGCCAGCAGCCTGGACGGACCGCAGTTCTTC
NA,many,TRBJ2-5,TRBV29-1,CSTRHSLETQYF,TGCAGCACCCGACATTCCCTGGAGACCCAGTACTTC
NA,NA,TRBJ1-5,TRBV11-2,CASSAGYLQPQHF,TGTGCCAGCAGCGCAGGGTATCTCCAGCCCCAGCATTTT
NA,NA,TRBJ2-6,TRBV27,CASSGLSSGANVLTF,TGTGCCAGCAGCGGACTGTCATCTGGGGCCAACGTCCTGACTTTC
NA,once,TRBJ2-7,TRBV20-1,CGASFGQSGYEQYF,TGCGGTGCTAGCTTCGGACAATCCGGCTACGAGCAGTACTTC
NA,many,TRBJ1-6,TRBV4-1,CASSQEGTSYNSPLHF,TGCGCCAGCAGCCAAGAGGGGACCTCCTATAATTCACCCCTCCACTTT
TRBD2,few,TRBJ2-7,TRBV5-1,CASSIGGGAVLFSSYEQYF,TGCGCCAGCTCCATCGGGGGAGGGGCAGTTCTATTCAGCTCCTACGAGCAGTACTTC
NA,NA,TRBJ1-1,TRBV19,CASSTSRNTEAFF,TGTGCCAGTAGTACCTCCCGGAACACTGAAGCTTTCTTT
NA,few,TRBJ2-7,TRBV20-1,CSADYGLLMEQYF,TGCAGTGCTGACTATGGCCTATTGATGGAGCAGTACTTC
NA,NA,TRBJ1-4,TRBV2,CASGEGPCEKLFF,TGTGCCAGCGGTGAGGGCCCCTGTGAAAAACTGTTTTTT
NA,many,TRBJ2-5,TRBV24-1,CATSDNAVMYF,TGTGCCACCAGTGATAACGCCGTGATGTACTTC
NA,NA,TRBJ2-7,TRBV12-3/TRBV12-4,CASSSLGAHYEQYF,TGTGCCAGCAGCTCCCTCGGGGCCCACTACGAGCAGTACTTC
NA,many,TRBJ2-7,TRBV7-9,CASSSILYEQYF,TGTGCCAGCAGTTCTATTCTCTACGAGCAGTACTTC
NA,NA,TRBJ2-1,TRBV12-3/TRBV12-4,CASNSAGSEQFF,TGTGCCAGCAACTCCGCCGGGAGTGAGCAGTTCTTC
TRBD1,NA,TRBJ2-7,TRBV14,CASSPWDRAINEQYF,TGTGCCAGCAGTCCCTGGGACAGGGCTATTAATGAGCAGTACTTC
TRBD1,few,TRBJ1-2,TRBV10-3,CAISIGQGGYGYTF,TGTGCCATCAGTATCGGACAGGGGGGCTATGGCTACACCTTC
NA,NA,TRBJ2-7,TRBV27,CASSPRGPLSYEQYF,TGTGCCAGCAGTCCGCGGGGGCCCCTCTCCTACGAGCAGTACTTC
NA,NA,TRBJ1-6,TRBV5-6,CASSLRGTGSPLHF,TGTGCCAGCAGCCTGAGGGGGACGGGTTCACCCCTCCACTTT
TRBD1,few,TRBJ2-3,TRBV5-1,CASTLRTGGADTQYF,TGCGCCAGCACGCTAAGGACAGGGGGTGCAGATACGCAGTATTTT
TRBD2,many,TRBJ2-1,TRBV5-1,CASSLPSGATDEQFF,TGCGCCAGCAGCTTGCCTAGCGGAGCGACGGATGAGCAGTTCTTC
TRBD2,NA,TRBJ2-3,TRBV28,CAGSSGGQGGRDAQYF,TGTGCCGGCAGTTCGGGGGGGCAAGGGGGTCGAGATGCGCAGTATTTT
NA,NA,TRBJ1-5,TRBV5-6,CASSLGIRADQPQHF,TGTGCCAGCAGCTTGGGTATCAGGGCAGATCAGCCCCAGCATTTT
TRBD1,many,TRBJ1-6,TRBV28,CASSLRTGAVSPLHF,TGTGCCAGCAGTTTACGGACAGGGGCGGTTTCACCCCTCCACTTT
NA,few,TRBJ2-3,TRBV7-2,CASSPEVILLTDTQYF,TGTGCCAGCAGCCCGGAAGTTATCCTCCTGACAGATACGCAGTATTTT
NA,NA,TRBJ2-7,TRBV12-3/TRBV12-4,CASSFWRESDEQYF,TGTGCAAGCAGTTTCTGGCGGGAATCGGACGAGCAGTACTTC
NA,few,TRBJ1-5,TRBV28,CASSPRSAGSNQPQHF,TGTGCCAGCAGTCCCCGTTCGGCAGGGAGCAATCAGCCCCAGCATTTT
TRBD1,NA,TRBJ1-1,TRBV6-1,CASSEVLGTGGRPEAFF,TGTGCCAGCAGTGAAGTCTTGGGGACAGGGGGCCGCCCTGAAGCTTTCTTT
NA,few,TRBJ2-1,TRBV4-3,CASSQDRATEQFF,TGCGCCAGCAGCCAAGATCGAGCCACTGAGCAGTTCTTC
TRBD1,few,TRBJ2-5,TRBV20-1,CSAGTALGETQYF,TGCAGTGCGGGGACAGCCCTTGGGGAGACCCAGTACTTC
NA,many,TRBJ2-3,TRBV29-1,CSVERRVGDTQYF,TGCAGCGTTGAACGCAGGGTAGGAGATACGCAGTATTTT